The rows below give T cell receptor beta chains drawn from one sample of a study of post-analysis software for immune sequencing data. TCRdb re-called the PCR reads with MiXCR, one entry per CDR3 protein. Altogether 750,000 to 950,000 distinct CDR3 sequences are present, around 50% being singletons, with the ten largest covering around 4.5%. Sequenced material: blood. Receptor source: a girl aged 10 to 17 with multiple sclerosis. The CDR3 runs from the conserved cysteine through the conserved F or W. D genes are given only for firm matches. Clone size is stated in some rows and not others, as once, few, many or a class when expanded.

j_call v_call clone_size d_call cdr3_aa cdr3_nt
TRBJ2-5 TRBV9 NA TRBD1 CASSVAWDSSTQYF TGTGCCAGCAGCGTAGCTTGGGACAGTAGTACCCAGTACTTC
TRBJ2-5 TRBV27 NA NA CASSLMGAETQYF TGTGCCAGCAGTTTAATGGGGGCCGAGACCCAGTACTTC
TRBJ2-7 TRBV20-1 medium-sized TRBD1 CSVAGTVSYEQYF TGCAGTGTTGCCGGGACAGTTTCCTACGAGCAGTACTTC
TRBJ1-6 TRBV29-1 NA NA CSVGDGNSPLHF TGCAGCGTGGGGGACGGTAATTCACCCCTCCACTTT
TRBJ2-5 TRBV20-1 once TRBD2 CSAHRTGGETQYF TGCAGTGCCCACCGGACGGGGGGAGAGACCCAGTACTTC
TRBJ2-1 TRBV7-6 few NA CASSPEAGFGFYNEQFF TGTGCCAGCAGCCCGGAGGCCGGATTTGGTTTCTACAATGAGCAGTTCTTC
TRBJ2-7 TRBV20-1 NA NA CSARVGASYEQYF TGCAGTGCTAGGGTCGGGGCCTCCTACGAGCAGTACTTC
TRBJ2-7 TRBV10-3 few NA CAISGLRANEQYF TGTGCCATCAGTGGATTGAGGGCTAACGAGCAGTACTTC
TRBJ2-5 TRBV28 once TRBD2 CASSSSLAGGGETQYF TGTGCCAGCAGTTCCTCCCTAGCGGGAGGGGGTGAGACCCAGTACTTC
TRBJ1-5 TRBV20-1 NA TRBD1 CSARLKGARDQPQHF TGCAGTGCTAGATTGAAGGGGGCGAGGGATCAGCCCCAGCATTTT
TRBJ2-1 TRBV20-1 NA TRBD2 CSAQGLAGYNEQFF TGCAGTGCCCAGGGACTAGCGGGGTACAATGAGCAGTTCTTC
TRBJ2-7 TRBV11-2 few NA CASSLLGLSYEQYF TGTGCCAGCAGCTTATTGGGGCTCTCCTACGAGCAGTACTTC
TRBJ1-4 TRBV24-1 NA NA CATSEIEASEKLFF TGTGCCACCAGCGAGATTGAGGCATCTGAAAAACTGTTTTTT
TRBJ2-1 TRBV5-1 NA NA CASSLMTRDEQFF TGCGCCAGCAGCTTGATGACGCGGGATGAGCAGTTCTTC
TRBJ2-1 TRBV7-2 NA TRBD1 CASSLAGQGVDNEQFF TGTGCCAGCAGCTTAGCGGGACAGGGAGTGGACAATGAGCAGTTCTTC
TRBJ2-7 TRBV13 few NA CASRGSEGEQYF TGTGCCAGCAGAGGCAGTGAGGGGGAGCAGTACTTC
TRBJ2-5 TRBV5-1 NA TRBD2 CASSPYFSVGLAGGDLDETQYF TGCGCCAGCAGCCCGTATTTTTCTGTCGGGCTAGCGGGAGGAGATTTAGATGAGACCCAGTACTTC
TRBJ1-4 TRBV29-1 NA NA CSVTGRVNEKLFF TGCAGCGTCACCGGGAGGGTTAATGAAAAACTGTTTTTT
TRBJ1-2 TRBV7-2 NA TRBD1 CASSPQGQGTYGYTF TGTGCCAGCAGCCCCCAGGGACAGGGCACCTATGGCTACACCTTC
TRBJ2-4 TRBV7-3 NA NA CASSEGPGSKNIQYF TGTGCCAGCAGCGAGGGGCCTGGGAGCAAAAACATTCAGTACTTC
TRBJ2-7 TRBV5-1 few NA CASSLRQISYEQYF TGCGCCAGCAGCTTGAGGCAAATCTCCTACGAGCAGTACTTC
TRBJ2-3 TRBV7-9 NA NA CASSLLDRSTDTQYF TGTGCCAGCAGCTTATTGGACCGGAGCACAGATACGCAGTATTTT
TRBJ1-2 TRBV29-1 NA NA CSAPPDNPVEGYTF TGCAGCGCCCCCCCCGACAACCCCGTTGAGGGCTACACCTTC
TRBJ2-3 TRBV7-6 once NA CASSPFSDTQYF TGTGCCAGCAGCCCTTTCTCAGATACGCAGTATTTT
TRBJ2-7 TRBV2 once NA CASSEAMGEPTYEQYF TGTGCCAGCAGTGAAGCGATGGGGGAACCCACCTACGAGCAGTACTTC
TRBJ2-3 TRBV4-2 NA NA CASSHALDPRRRITDTQYF TGTGCCAGCAGCCACGCGTTAGATCCCCGCCGGAGGATCACAGATACGCAGTATTTT
TRBJ2-7 TRBV3-1 NA TRBD1 CASSHPGQGTKQYF TGTGCCAGCAGTCACCCGGGACAGGGGACCAAGCAGTACTTC
TRBJ2-7 TRBV6-6 few TRBD1 CASRSPGTGGYEQYF TGTGCCAGCAGAAGCCCCGGGACAGGGGGCTACGAGCAGTACTTC
TRBJ2-3 TRBV10-3 NA TRBD1 CAISGTGAQYF TGTGCCATCAGTGGGACAGGGGCGCAGTATTTT
TRBJ1-2 TRBV2 NA TRBD1 CASRVSGTGEDGYTF TGTGCCAGCAGAGTCTCCGGGACAGGGGAAGATGGCTACACCTTC
TRBJ2-7 TRBV29-1 few NA CSVVNLLATDSYEQYF TGCAGCGTCGTAAATCTTCTAGCGACTGACTCCTACGAGCAGTACTTC
TRBJ2-7 TRBV20-1 few TRBD1 CSARDPGQGAHEQYF TGCAGTGCTAGAGACCCGGGACAGGGGGCTCACGAGCAGTACTTC
TRBJ1-6 TRBV27 NA TRBD1 CASSSADRAPWSPLHF TGTGCCAGCAGTTCCGCGGACAGGGCCCCTTGGTCACCCCTCCACTTT
TRBJ2-7 TRBV29-1 few NA CSALGNEQYF TGCAGCGCCTTAGGGAACGAGCAGTACTTC
TRBJ2-5 TRBV14 few NA CASSQDVVDVTQYF TGTGCCAGCAGCCAAGATGTGGTCGATGTGACCCAGTACTTC
TRBJ1-6 TRBV5-1 NA NA CASNPGGTRNSPLHF TGCGCCAGCAACCCCGGGGGCACACGGAATTCACCCCTCCACTTT
TRBJ2-1 TRBV5-1 NA TRBD2 CASRELAATGSYNEQFF TGCGCCAGCAGAGAACTAGCGGCCACTGGATCCTACAATGAGCAGTTCTTC
TRBJ2-7 TRBV6-1 NA TRBD2 CASRPGLVSYEQYF TGTGCCAGCAGACCGGGACTAGTCTCCTACGAGCAGTACTTC
TRBJ2-3 TRBV5-1 few TRBD2 CASSPGLAGRGLSTDTQYF TGCGCCAGCAGCCCCGGACTAGCGGGGAGAGGTCTTAGCACAGATACGCAGTATTTT
TRBJ2-3 TRBV5-1 few TRBD1 CASSLAGTGLDTQYF TGCGCCAGCAGCTTGGCCGGGACAGGGCTGGATACGCAGTATTTT
TRBJ2-7 TRBV27 few NA CASRSRTSGEQYF TGTGCCAGCAGATCGAGAACTAGTGGCGAGCAGTACTTC
TRBJ2-3 TRBV20-1 few TRBD2 CSALRFRRTSGTDTQYF TGCAGTGCCCTCAGGTTCCGAAGGACTAGCGGCACAGATACGCAGTATTTT
TRBJ2-7 TRBV7-2 NA NA CASSLANGGREDHEQYF TGTGCCAGCAGCTTAGCGAACGGGGGCCGGGAGGACCACGAGCAGTACTTC
TRBJ2-6 TRBV11-3 NA NA CASSPDKGPTGANVLTF TGTGCCAGCAGCCCGGATAAGGGGCCGACTGGGGCCAACGTCCTGACTTTC
TRBJ2-7 TRBV5-1 NA TRBD1 CASSWDRGYYEQYF TGCGCCAGCAGCTGGGACAGGGGGTACTACGAGCAGTACTTC
TRBJ2-1 TRBV7-2 NA NA CASSLALPSEQFF TGTGCCAGCAGCTTAGCCTTACCTAGCGAGCAGTTCTTC
TRBJ2-3 TRBV4-1 NA TRBD2 CASSQLAGHTDTQYF TGCGCCAGCAGCCAGTTAGCGGGACACACAGATACGCAGTATTTT
TRBJ1-2 TRBV10-3 NA NA CATATGSYGYTF TGTGCCACCGCCACCGGGTCCTATGGCTACACCTTC
TRBJ1-2 TRBV29-1 NA NA CSVRSNIGQLVDGYTF TGCAGCGTTCGGAGTAACATAGGACAGTTAGTGGATGGCTACACCTTC
TRBJ2-5 TRBV7-6 NA NA CASSAGAGVTQYF TGTGCCAGCAGCGCAGGGGCGGGAGTGACCCAGTACTTC
TRBJ2-7 TRBV20-1 few NA CSARDPGKSSYEQYF TGCAGTGCTAGAGATCCCGGGAAGAGCTCCTACGAGCAGTACTTC
TRBJ2-7 TRBV20-1 many TRBD1 CSSGQGAEQYF TGCAGTTCGGGACAGGGGGCCGAGCAGTACTTC
TRBJ2-3 TRBV24-1 NA NA CATSDPIRGSTDTQYF TGTGCCACCAGTGACCCGATTAGGGGCAGCACAGATACGCAGTATTTT
TRBJ2-5 TRBV9 NA TRBD2 CASSVAGGGQGTQYF TGTGCCAGCAGCGTAGCCGGGGGGGGTCAAGGGACCCAGTACTTC
TRBJ2-5 TRBV7-9 NA NA CASSPWVQGTAETQYF TGTGCCAGCAGCCCATGGGTCCAGGGGACCGCAGAGACCCAGTACTTC
TRBJ2-1 TRBV20-1 NA NA CSAGGGRGDNNEQFF TGCAGTGCTGGTGGCGGTCGCGGGGACAACAATGAGCAGTTCTTC
TRBJ2-3 TRBV20-1 NA NA CSARDQRLPSTDTQYF TGCAGTGCTAGAGATCAACGGCTACCTAGCACAGATACGCAGTATTTT
TRBJ1-1 TRBV29-1 few NA CSVTSGLGLEAFF TGCAGCGTCACCTCAGGGCTCGGCCTTGAAGCTTTCTTT
TRBJ1-2 TRBV5-5 NA TRBD1 CASSDPGQKLYGYTF TGTGCCAGCAGCGACCCGGGACAGAAACTCTATGGCTACACCTTC
TRBJ2-5 TRBV14 NA NA CASSSGLETQYF TGTGCCAGCAGCTCGGGGTTGGAGACCCAGTACTTC